These T cell receptor beta chains were read from a single sample in a study of T cell responses to AZD1222 COVID-19 vaccine. TCRdb's copy holds only in-frame clones and misses some; the assay was immunoSEQ multiplex PCR. The sample carries around 180,000 clones, more than 80% recorded once. The sample here was peripheral blood, taken on day 0 of AZD1222 vaccination. All receptors come from an adult in good health. The CDR3 runs from the conserved cysteine through the conserved F or W. Fields, in order: D gene, clone size, V gene, J gene, CDR3 length, CDR3 protein, CDR3 DNA. The D gene is left open where the match is weak. Size is omitted from some rows. Given values are once, few, many or a class for expanded clones.

d_call: TRBD2; clone_size: -; v_call: TRBV4-1; j_call: TRBJ2-7; cdr3_length: 15; cdr3_aa: CASSQATGTTYEQYF; cdr3_nt: TGCGCCAGCAGCCAAGCCACCGGGACTACCTACGAGCAGTACTTC
d_call: -; clone_size: -; v_call: TRBV7-6; j_call: TRBJ2-5; cdr3_length: 15; cdr3_aa: CASSLATGLGETQYF; cdr3_nt: TGTGCCAGCAGCTTAGCAACAGGTCTGGGAGAGACCCAGTACTTC
d_call: -; clone_size: -; v_call: TRBV5-1; j_call: TRBJ1-2; cdr3_length: 13; cdr3_aa: CASSLGQGDGYTF; cdr3_nt: TGCGCCAGCAGCTTGGGGCAGGGTGATGGCTACACCTTC
d_call: TRBD1; clone_size: once; v_call: TRBV19; j_call: TRBJ2-5; cdr3_length: 16; cdr3_aa: CASTTTGGAGRETQYF; cdr3_nt: TGTGCCAGTACCACCACAGGGGGCGCCGGGAGAGAGACCCAGTACTTC
d_call: TRBD2; clone_size: -; v_call: TRBV7-9; j_call: TRBJ2-3; cdr3_length: 16; cdr3_aa: CASSLGGTSVGDTQYF; cdr3_nt: TGTGCCAGCAGCTTAGGAGGGACTAGCGTAGGTGATACGCAGTATTTT
d_call: -; clone_size: -; v_call: TRBV9; j_call: TRBJ2-2; cdr3_length: 14; cdr3_aa: CASSVGQNTGELFF; cdr3_nt: TGTGCCAGCAGCGTAGGACAGAACACCGGGGAGCTGTTTTTT
d_call: -; clone_size: -; v_call: TRBV7-2; j_call: TRBJ1-4; cdr3_length: 14; cdr3_aa: CASRRRGENEKLFF; cdr3_nt: TGTGCCAGCAGACGAAGGGGGGAAAATGAAAAACTGTTTTTT
d_call: TRBD2; clone_size: -; v_call: TRBV7-2; j_call: TRBJ2-7; cdr3_length: 16; cdr3_aa: CASSGGLAGGPDEQYF; cdr3_nt: TGTGCCAGCAGCGGCGGCCTAGCGGGGGGGCCAGACGAGCAGTACTTC
d_call: -; clone_size: -; v_call: TRBV10-1; j_call: TRBJ1-5; cdr3_length: 19; cdr3_aa: CATIAGLITRRGNNQPQHF; cdr3_nt: TGCGCCACCATTGCGGGTCTCATCACACGGCGGGGGAACAATCAGCCCCAGCATTTT
d_call: TRBD1; clone_size: -; v_call: TRBV7-9; j_call: TRBJ2-3; cdr3_length: 15; cdr3_aa: CASSLVGQGTDTQYF; cdr3_nt: TGTGCCAGCAGCTTAGTTGGACAGGGCACAGATACGCAGTATTTT
d_call: -; clone_size: -; v_call: TRBV7-2; j_call: TRBJ1-3; cdr3_length: 13; cdr3_aa: CASRGMPGNTIYF; cdr3_nt: TGTGCCAGCAGGGGGATGCCTGGAAACACCATATATTTT
d_call: TRBD2; clone_size: -; v_call: TRBV9; j_call: TRBJ2-5; cdr3_length: 16; cdr3_aa: CASSGKSGGNQETQYF; cdr3_nt: TGTGCCAGCAGCGGGAAATCGGGAGGTAACCAAGAGACCCAGTACTTC
d_call: TRBD2; clone_size: -; v_call: TRBV7-3; j_call: TRBJ2-5; cdr3_length: 15; cdr3_aa: CASSTTSGGQETQYF; cdr3_nt: TGTGCCAGCAGCACGACTAGCGGGGGCCAAGAGACCCAGTACTTC
d_call: -; clone_size: -; v_call: TRBV2; j_call: TRBJ1-4; cdr3_length: 15; cdr3_aa: CASSSDWADNEKLFF; cdr3_nt: TGTGCCAGCAGCTCGGACTGGGCCGATAATGAAAAACTGTTTTTT
d_call: -; clone_size: -; v_call: TRBV7-9; j_call: TRBJ1-6; cdr3_length: 16; cdr3_aa: CASSRSYDAGNSPLHF; cdr3_nt: TGTGCCAGCAGTCGCTCATACGACGCTGGTAATTCACCCCTCCACTTT
d_call: -; clone_size: -; v_call: TRBV11-2; j_call: TRBJ1-1; cdr3_length: 13; cdr3_aa: CASSHTGITEAFF; cdr3_nt: TGTGCCAGCAGCCATACAGGGATCACTGAAGCTTTCTTT
d_call: TRBD1; clone_size: -; v_call: TRBV6-5; j_call: TRBJ2-7; cdr3_length: 15; cdr3_aa: CASTRTGAKNYEQYF; cdr3_nt: TGTGCCAGCACCCGGACAGGGGCAAAAAACTACGAGCAGTACTTC
d_call: -; clone_size: -; v_call: TRBV3-1/TRBV3-2; j_call: TRBJ1-2; cdr3_length: 14; cdr3_aa: CASSQNQGNYGYTF; cdr3_nt: TGTGCCAGCAGCCAAAACCAGGGGAACTATGGCTACACCTTC
d_call: TRBD1; clone_size: -; v_call: TRBV5-1; j_call: TRBJ1-4; cdr3_length: 16; cdr3_aa: CASSLGQGGINEKLFF; cdr3_nt: TGCGCCAGCAGCTTGGGACAGGGCGGAATTAATGAAAAACTGTTTTTT
d_call: TRBD1; clone_size: -; v_call: TRBV6-5; j_call: TRBJ1-1; cdr3_length: 13; cdr3_aa: CASRGQGAGVAFF; cdr3_nt: TGTGCCAGCAGAGGACAGGGGGCAGGGGTAGCTTTCTTT
d_call: TRBD2; clone_size: -; v_call: TRBV6-5; j_call: TRBJ2-1; cdr3_length: 13; cdr3_aa: CASKGLARNEQFF; cdr3_nt: TGTGCCAGCAAGGGACTAGCCCGCAATGAGCAGTTCTTC
d_call: -; clone_size: once; v_call: TRBV5-5; j_call: TRBJ2-2; cdr3_length: 16; cdr3_aa: CASSQDPRRNTGELFF; cdr3_nt: TGTGCCAGCAGCCAGGACCCCCGGCGAAACACCGGGGAGCTGTTTTTT
d_call: -; clone_size: -; v_call: TRBV27; j_call: TRBJ1-3; cdr3_length: 15; cdr3_aa: CASSLLEGSGNTIYF; cdr3_nt: TGTGCCAGCAGCCTCCTGGAGGGCTCTGGAAACACCATATATTTT
d_call: -; clone_size: -; v_call: TRBV5-1; j_call: TRBJ1-5; cdr3_length: 13; cdr3_aa: CASSQLPNQPQHF; cdr3_nt: TGCGCCAGCAGCCAACTGCCCAATCAGCCCCAGCATTTT
d_call: TRBD2; clone_size: once; v_call: TRBV2; j_call: TRBJ2-1; cdr3_length: 13; cdr3_aa: CASSEYGGGEQFF; cdr3_nt: TGTGCCAGCAGTGAATATGGGGGGGGTGAGCAGTTCTTC
d_call: TRBD1; clone_size: once; v_call: TRBV29-1; j_call: TRBJ2-7; cdr3_length: 13; cdr3_aa: CSVERTGRGEQYF; cdr3_nt: TGCAGCGTAGAAAGGACAGGACGAGGTGAGCAGTACTTC
d_call: TRBD1; clone_size: few; v_call: TRBV7-2; j_call: TRBJ2-3; cdr3_length: 15; cdr3_aa: CASSLLGQSTDTQYF; cdr3_nt: TGTGCCAGCAGCTTATTGGGACAGAGCACAGATACGCAGTATTTT
d_call: TRBD1; clone_size: -; v_call: TRBV6-4; j_call: TRBJ1-4; cdr3_length: 14; cdr3_aa: CASSEGQGAEKLFF; cdr3_nt: TGTGCCAGCAGTGAGGGACAGGGGGCAGAAAAACTGTTTTTT
d_call: -; clone_size: -; v_call: TRBV10-3; j_call: TRBJ2-2; cdr3_length: 15; cdr3_aa: CAISEFQGLTGELFF; cdr3_nt: TGTGCCATCAGTGAGTTTCAGGGCCTCACCGGGGAGCTGTTTTTT
d_call: -; clone_size: -; v_call: TRBV5-4; j_call: TRBJ2-5; cdr3_length: 15; cdr3_aa: CASSFGAGGQETQYF; cdr3_nt: TGTGCCAGCAGCTTTGGGGCAGGGGGGCAAGAGACCCAGTACTTC
d_call: -; clone_size: -; v_call: TRBV18; j_call: TRBJ2-5; cdr3_length: 15; cdr3_aa: CASRPGAGAQETQYF; cdr3_nt: TGTGCCAGCAGACCAGGGGCGGGGGCCCAAGAGACCCAGTACTTC
d_call: -; clone_size: once; v_call: TRBV29-1; j_call: TRBJ1-6; cdr3_length: 13; cdr3_aa: CSPGLFAAAPLHF; cdr3_nt: TGCAGCCCCGGTCTGTTTGCCGCCGCACCCCTCCACTTT
d_call: -; clone_size: -; v_call: TRBV6-5; j_call: TRBJ1-3; cdr3_length: 15; cdr3_aa: CASSYSGTAGNTIYF; cdr3_nt: TGTGCCAGCAGTTACTCCGGGACGGCTGGAAACACCATATATTTT
d_call: -; clone_size: -; v_call: TRBV27; j_call: TRBJ1-5; cdr3_length: 15; cdr3_aa: CASSKTYTDNQPQHF; cdr3_nt: TGTGCCAGCAGTAAGACGTATACAGACAATCAGCCCCAGCATTTT
d_call: -; clone_size: -; v_call: TRBV19; j_call: TRBJ2-1; cdr3_length: 11; cdr3_aa: CASKGRREQFF; cdr3_nt: TGTGCCAGTAAGGGTCGAAGGGAGCAGTTCTTC
d_call: -; clone_size: -; v_call: TRBV9; j_call: TRBJ2-7; cdr3_length: 13; cdr3_aa: CASSQTGNYEQYF; cdr3_nt: TGTGCCAGCAGCCAAACAGGGAACTACGAGCAGTACTTC
d_call: -; clone_size: -; v_call: TRBV27; j_call: TRBJ1-5; cdr3_length: 15; cdr3_aa: CASSFGGGFRQPQHF; cdr3_nt: TGTGCCAGCAGTTTCGGCGGGGGATTCCGGCAGCCCCAGCATTTT
d_call: -; clone_size: -; v_call: TRBV29-1; j_call: TRBJ2-1; cdr3_length: 12; cdr3_aa: CSAGRNVNEQFF; cdr3_nt: TGCAGCGCGGGACGTAATGTCAATGAGCAGTTCTTC
d_call: -; clone_size: once; v_call: TRBV30; j_call: TRBJ2-3; cdr3_length: 8; cdr3_aa: CALGTQYF; cdr3_nt: TGTGCCTTGGGAACGCAGTATTTT
d_call: -; clone_size: -; v_call: TRBV4-3; j_call: TRBJ2-2; cdr3_length: 15; cdr3_aa: CASSQGREGAGELFF; cdr3_nt: TGCGCCAGCAGCCAAGGCAGGGAAGGGGCCGGGGAGCTGTTTTTT
d_call: TRBD2; clone_size: once; v_call: TRBV11-2; j_call: TRBJ2-1; cdr3_length: 17; cdr3_aa: CASSLSRGTSGYNEQFF; cdr3_nt: TGTGCCAGCAGCTTGAGCCGCGGGACTAGTGGGTACAATGAGCAGTTCTTC
d_call: -; clone_size: -; v_call: TRBV7-2; j_call: TRBJ2-3; cdr3_length: 15; cdr3_aa: CASSGQGQGTDTQYF; cdr3_nt: TGTGCCAGCAGCGGCCAGGGGCAAGGCACAGATACGCAGTATTTT